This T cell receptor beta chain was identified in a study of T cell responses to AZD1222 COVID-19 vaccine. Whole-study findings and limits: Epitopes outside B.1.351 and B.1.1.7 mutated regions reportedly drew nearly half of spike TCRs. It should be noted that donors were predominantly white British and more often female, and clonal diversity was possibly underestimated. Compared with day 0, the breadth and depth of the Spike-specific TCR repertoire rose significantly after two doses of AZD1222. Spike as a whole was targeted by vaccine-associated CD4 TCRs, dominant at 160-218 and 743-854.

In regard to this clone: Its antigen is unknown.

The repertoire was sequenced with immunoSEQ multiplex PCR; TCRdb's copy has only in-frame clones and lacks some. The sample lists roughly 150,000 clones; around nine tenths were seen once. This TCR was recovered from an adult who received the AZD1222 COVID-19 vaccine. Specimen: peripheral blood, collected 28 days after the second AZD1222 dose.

CDR3 DNA sequence: TGTGCCAGCAGCTTAACCGACAGCTATGGCTACACCTTC. Its protein is CASSLTDSYGYTF. The chain links TRBV5-5 to TRBJ1-2, with D possibly TRBD1 on 5 matching bases. V was trimmed by 2 bases and J by 4 bases, leaving 9 bases between them. Germline lookup yields CDR1 SGHKS and CDR2 YYEKEE (reference sequence). CDR3 length: 13 residues.